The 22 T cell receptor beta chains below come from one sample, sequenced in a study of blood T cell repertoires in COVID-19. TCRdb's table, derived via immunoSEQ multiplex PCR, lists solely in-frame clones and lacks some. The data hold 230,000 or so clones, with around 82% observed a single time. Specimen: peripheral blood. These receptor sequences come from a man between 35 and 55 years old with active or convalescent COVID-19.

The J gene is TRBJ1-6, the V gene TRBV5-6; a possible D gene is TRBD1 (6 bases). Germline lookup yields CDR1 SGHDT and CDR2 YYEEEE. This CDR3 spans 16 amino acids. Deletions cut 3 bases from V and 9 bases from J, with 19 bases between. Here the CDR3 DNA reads TGTGCCAGCAGCTCCGACAGGAACGTGTATGGTTCACCCCTCCACTTT. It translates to CASSSDRNVYGSPLHF.

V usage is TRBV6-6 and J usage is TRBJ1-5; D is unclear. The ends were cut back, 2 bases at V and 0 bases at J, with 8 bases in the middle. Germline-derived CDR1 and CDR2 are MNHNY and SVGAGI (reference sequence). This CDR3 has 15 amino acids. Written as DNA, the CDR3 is TGTGCCAGCAGTTACGCGGAGTATAGCAATCAGCCCCAGCATTTT. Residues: CASSYAEYSNQPQHF.

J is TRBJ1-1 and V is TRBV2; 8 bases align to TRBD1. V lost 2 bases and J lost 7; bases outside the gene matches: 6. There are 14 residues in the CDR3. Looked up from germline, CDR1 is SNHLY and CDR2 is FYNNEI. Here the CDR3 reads CASSETGGTGEAFF. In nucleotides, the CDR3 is TGTGCCAGCAGTGAAACAGGGGGTACGGGTGAAGCTTTCTTT. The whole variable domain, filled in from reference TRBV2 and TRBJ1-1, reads EPEVTQTPSHQVTQMGQEVILRCVPISNHLYFYWYRQILGQKVEFLVSFYNNEISEKSEIFDDQFSVERPDGSNFTLKIRSTKLEDSAMYFCASSETGGTGEAFFGQGTRLTVV.

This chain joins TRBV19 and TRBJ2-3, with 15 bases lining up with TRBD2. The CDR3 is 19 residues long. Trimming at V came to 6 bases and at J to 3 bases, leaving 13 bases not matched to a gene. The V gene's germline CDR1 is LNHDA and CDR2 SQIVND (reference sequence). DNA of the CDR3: TGTGCCAGTAGCCAAGGACTAGCGGGAGGGGGGAGCCTAACAGATACGCAGTATTTT. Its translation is CASSQGLAGGGSLTDTQYF.

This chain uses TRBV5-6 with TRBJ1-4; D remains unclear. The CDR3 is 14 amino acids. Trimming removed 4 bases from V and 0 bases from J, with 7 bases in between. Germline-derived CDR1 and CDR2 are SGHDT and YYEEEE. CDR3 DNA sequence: TGTGCCAGCAGCCGGTCTGCAACTAATGAAAAACTGTTTTTT. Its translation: CASSRSATNEKLFF.

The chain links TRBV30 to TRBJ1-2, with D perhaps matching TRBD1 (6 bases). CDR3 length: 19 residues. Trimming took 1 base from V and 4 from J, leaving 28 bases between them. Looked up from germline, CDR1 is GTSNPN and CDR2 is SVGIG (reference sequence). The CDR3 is CAWSGFLRDNRWGGYGYTF. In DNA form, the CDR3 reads TGTGCCTGGAGTGGCTTCTTAAGGGACAACCGATGGGGGGGCTATGGCTACACCTTC.

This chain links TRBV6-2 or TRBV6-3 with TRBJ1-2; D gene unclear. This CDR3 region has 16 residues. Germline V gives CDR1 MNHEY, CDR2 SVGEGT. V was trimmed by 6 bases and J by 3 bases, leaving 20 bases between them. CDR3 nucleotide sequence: TGTGCCAGCAGCCGCCCCTCGACTCGGCTGGACTATGGCTACACCTTC. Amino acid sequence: CASSRPSTRLDYGYTF.

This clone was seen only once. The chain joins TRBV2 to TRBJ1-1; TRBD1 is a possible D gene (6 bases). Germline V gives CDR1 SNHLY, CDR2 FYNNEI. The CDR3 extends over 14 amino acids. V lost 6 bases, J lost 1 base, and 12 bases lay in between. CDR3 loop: CASSLQGSNTEAFF. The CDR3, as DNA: TGTGCCAGCAGCCTACAGGGATCGAACACTGAAGCTTTCTTT. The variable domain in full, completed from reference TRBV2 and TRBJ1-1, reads EPEVTQTPSHQVTQMGQEVILRCVPISNHLYFYWYRQILGQKVEFLVSFYNNEISEKSEIFDDQFSVERPDGSNFTLKIRSTKLEDSAMYFCASSLQGSNTEAFFGQGTRLTVV.

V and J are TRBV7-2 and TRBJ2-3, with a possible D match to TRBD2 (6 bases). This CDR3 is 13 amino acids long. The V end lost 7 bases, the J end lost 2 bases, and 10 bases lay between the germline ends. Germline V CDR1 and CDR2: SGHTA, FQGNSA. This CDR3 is CASNLDYTDTQYF. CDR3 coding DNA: TGTGCCAGCAACCTGGACTACACAGATACGCAGTATTTT. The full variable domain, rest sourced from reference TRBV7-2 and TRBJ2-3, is GAGVSQSPSNKVTEKGKDVELRCDPISGHTALYWYRQSLGQGLEFLIYFQGNSAPDKSGLPSDRFSAERTGGSVSTLTIQRTQQEDSAVYLCASNLDYTDTQYFGPGTRLTVL.

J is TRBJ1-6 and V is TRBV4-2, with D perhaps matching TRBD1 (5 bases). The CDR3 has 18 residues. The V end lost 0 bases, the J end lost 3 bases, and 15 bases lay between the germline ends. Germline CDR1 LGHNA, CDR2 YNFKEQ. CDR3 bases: TGTGCCAGCAGCCAAGATCGCCCACTTGGACACTATAATTCACCCCTCCACTTT. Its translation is CASSQDRPLGHYNSPLHF.

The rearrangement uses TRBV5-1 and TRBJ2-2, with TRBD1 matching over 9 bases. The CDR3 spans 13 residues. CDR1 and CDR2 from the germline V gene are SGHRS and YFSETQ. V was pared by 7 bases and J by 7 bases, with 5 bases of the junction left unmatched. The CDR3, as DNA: TGCGCCAGCCTACAGGGGGCAAGCGGGGAGCTGTTTTTT. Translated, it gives CASLQGASGELFF.

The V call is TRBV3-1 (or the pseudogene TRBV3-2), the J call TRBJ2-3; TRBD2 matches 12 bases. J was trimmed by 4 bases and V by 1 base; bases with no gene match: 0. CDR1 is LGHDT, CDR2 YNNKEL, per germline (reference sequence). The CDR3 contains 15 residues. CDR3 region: CASSQGTSGADTQYF. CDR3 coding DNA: TGTGCCAGCAGCCAAGGGACTAGCGGGGCAGATACGCAGTATTTT.

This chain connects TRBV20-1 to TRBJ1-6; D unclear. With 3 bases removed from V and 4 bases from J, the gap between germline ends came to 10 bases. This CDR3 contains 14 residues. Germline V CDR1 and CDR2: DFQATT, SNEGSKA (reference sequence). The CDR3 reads CSASSSQYNSPLHF. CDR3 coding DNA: TGCAGTGCTAGTTCTTCTCAGTATAATTCACCCCTCCACTTT.

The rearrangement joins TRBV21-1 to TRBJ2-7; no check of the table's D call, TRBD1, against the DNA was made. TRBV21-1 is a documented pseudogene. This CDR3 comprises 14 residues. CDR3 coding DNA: TGTGCCAGCAACAACCCGGGACAGACCTACGAGCAGTACTTC. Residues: CASNNPGQTYEQYF.

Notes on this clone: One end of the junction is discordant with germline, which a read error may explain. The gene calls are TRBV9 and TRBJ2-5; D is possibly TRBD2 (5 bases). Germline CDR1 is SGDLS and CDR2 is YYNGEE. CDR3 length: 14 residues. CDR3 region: CASSVAGGQEAQYF. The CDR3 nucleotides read TGTGCCAGCAGCGTAGCTGGCGGGCAAGAGGCCCAGTACTTC. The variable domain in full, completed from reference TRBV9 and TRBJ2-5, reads DSGVTQTPKHLITATGQRVTLRCSPRSGDLSVYWYQQSLDQGLQFLIQYYNGEERAKGNILERFSAQQFPDLHSELNLSSLELGDSALYFCASSVAGGQEAQYFGPGTRLLVL.

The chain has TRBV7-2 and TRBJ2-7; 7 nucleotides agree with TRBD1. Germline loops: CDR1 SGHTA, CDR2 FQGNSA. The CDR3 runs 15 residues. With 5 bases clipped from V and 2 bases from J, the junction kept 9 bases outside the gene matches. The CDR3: CASSQGGAGPYEQYF. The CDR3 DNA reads TGTGCCAGCAGCCAAGGGGGCGCAGGACCCTACGAGCAGTACTTC. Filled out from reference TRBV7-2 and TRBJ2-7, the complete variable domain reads GAGVSQSPSNKVTEKGKDVELRCDPISGHTALYWYRQSLGQGLEFLIYFQGNSAPDKSGLPSDRFSAERTGGSVSTLTIQRTQQEDSAVYLCASSQGGAGPYEQYFGPGTRLTVT.

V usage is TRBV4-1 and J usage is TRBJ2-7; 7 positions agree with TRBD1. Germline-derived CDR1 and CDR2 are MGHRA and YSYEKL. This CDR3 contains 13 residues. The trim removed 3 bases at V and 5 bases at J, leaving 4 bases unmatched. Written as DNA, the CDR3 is TGCGCCAGCAGCCAGACAGGGAGTCACGAGCAGTACTTC. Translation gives CASSQTGSHEQYF.

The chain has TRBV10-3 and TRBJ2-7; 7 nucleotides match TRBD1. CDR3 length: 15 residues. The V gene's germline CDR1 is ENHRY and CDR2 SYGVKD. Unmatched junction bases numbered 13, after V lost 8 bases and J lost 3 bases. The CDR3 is CAISFPQAGGYEQYF. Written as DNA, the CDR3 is TGTGCCATCTCATTCCCTCAAGCAGGGGGCTACGAGCAGTACTTC.

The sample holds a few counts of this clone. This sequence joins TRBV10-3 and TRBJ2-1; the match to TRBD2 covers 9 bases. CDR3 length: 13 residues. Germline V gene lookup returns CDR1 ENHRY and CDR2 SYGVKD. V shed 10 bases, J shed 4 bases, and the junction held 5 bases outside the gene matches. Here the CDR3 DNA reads TGTGCCACCTTTAGCGGGAGATACAATGAGCAGTTCTTC. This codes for CATFSGRYNEQFF.

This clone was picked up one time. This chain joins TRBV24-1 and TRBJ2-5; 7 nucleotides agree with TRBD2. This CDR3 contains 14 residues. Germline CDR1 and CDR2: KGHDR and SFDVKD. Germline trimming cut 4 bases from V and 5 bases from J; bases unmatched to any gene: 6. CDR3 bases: TGTGCCACCAGTGACAGGACTAGTATGGAGACCCAGTACTTC. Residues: CATSDRTSMETQYF.

CDR3 in amino acids: CAWSFPGGRSGNTIYF. CDR3 DNA sequence: TGTGCCTGGAGCTTTCCAGGGGGCCGCTCTGGAAACACCATATATTTT. The chain is built from TRBV30 and TRBJ1-3; 8 bases are a match to TRBD1. Per the germline V gene, CDR1 is GTSNPN and CDR2 is SVGIG (reference sequence). This CDR3 contains 16 residues. J was trimmed by 0 bases and V by 3 bases; bases with no gene match: 7.

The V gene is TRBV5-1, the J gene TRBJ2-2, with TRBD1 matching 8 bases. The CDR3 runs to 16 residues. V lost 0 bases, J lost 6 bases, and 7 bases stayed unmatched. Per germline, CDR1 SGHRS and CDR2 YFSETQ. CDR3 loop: CASSLGIGQGAGELFF. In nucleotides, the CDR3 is TGCGCCAGCAGCTTGGGGATCGGACAGGGTGCCGGGGAGCTGTTTTTT.